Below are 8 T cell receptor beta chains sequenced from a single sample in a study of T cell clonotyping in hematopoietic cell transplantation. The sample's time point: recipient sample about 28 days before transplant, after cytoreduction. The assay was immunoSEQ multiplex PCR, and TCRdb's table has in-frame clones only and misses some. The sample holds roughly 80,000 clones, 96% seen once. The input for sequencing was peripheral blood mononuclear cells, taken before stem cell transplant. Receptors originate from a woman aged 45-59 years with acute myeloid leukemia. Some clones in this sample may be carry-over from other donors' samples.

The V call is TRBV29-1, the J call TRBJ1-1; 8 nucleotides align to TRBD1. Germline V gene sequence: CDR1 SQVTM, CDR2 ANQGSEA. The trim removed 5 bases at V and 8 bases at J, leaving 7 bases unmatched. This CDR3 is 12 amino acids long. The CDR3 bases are TGCAGCGTTCACCCAGGGGGCGGAGAAGCTTTCTTT. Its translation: CSVHPGGGEAFF.

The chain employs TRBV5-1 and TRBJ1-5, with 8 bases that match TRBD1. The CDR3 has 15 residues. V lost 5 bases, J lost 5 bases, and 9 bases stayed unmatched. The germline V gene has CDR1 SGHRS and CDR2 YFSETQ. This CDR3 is CASRLMDRDDQPQHF. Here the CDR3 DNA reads TGCGCCAGCAGGTTGATGGACAGGGACGATCAGCCCCAGCATTTT.

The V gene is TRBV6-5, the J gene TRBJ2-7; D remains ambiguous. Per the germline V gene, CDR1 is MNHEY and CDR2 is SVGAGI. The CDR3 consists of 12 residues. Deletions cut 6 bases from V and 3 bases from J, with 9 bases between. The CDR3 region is CASSSLNYEQYF. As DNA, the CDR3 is TGTGCCAGCAGCTCCCTCAACTACGAGCAGTACTTC.

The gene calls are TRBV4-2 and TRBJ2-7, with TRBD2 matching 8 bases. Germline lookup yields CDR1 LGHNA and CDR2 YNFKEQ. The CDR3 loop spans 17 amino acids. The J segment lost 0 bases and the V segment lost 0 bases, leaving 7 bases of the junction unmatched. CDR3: CASSQDFVSGSSYEQYF. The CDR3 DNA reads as TGTGCCAGCAGCCAAGATTTTGTGAGCGGGAGCTCCTACGAGCAGTACTTC.

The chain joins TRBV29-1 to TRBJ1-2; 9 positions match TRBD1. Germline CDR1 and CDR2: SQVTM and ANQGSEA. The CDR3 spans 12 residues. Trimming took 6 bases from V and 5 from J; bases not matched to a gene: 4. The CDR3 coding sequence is TGCAGCGTGGGACAGGGTAATTATGGCTACACCTTC. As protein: CSVGQGNYGYTF.

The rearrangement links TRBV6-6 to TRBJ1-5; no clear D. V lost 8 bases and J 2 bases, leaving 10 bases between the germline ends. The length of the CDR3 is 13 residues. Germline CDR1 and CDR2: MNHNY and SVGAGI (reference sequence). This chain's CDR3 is CASGSQRNQPQHF. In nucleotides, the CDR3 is TGTGCCAGCGGGTCGCAACGCAATCAGCCCCAGCATTTT.

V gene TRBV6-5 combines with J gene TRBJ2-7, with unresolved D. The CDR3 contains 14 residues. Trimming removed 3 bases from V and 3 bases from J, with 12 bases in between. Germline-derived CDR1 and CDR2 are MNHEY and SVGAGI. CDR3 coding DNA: TGTGCCAGCAGTTATCGCCAGGAAGACTACGAGCAGTACTTC. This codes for CASSYRQEDYEQYF.

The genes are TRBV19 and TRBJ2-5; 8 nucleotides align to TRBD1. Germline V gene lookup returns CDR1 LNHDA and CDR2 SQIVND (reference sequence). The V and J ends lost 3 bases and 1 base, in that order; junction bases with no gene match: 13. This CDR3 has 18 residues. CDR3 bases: TGTGCCAGTAGTATTGTGTCTTTCGGGACAGGTCCCCAAGAGACCCAGTACTTC. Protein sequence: CASSIVSFGTGPQETQYF.